These T cell receptor beta chains were read from a single sample in a study of tumor-infiltrating lymphocytes in oesophageal squamous cell carcinoma. TCRdb re-analysed the PCR reads in MiXCR, keeping a single row per CDR3 protein. The table shows about 12,000 distinct CDR3 sequences, with around 59% occurring only once. The material sequenced was esophageal tumor tissue. These receptors were obtained from a female donor with esophageal squamous cell carcinoma. Each CDR3 is given with its conserved first and last residue.

>TRBV7-8|TRBJ1-1
CASSLGDSNTEAFF
>TRBV7-6|TRBJ2-3
CASAVSRSTDTQYF
>TRBV7-6|.
CASSLRAPTGGTGELFF
>TRBV7-6|TRBJ2-3
CASRSGTSGKDTQYF
>TRBV12-3/TRBV12-4|TRBJ1-2
CASSLGHNYGYTF
>TRBV7-2|.
CASSSSYNYGYTF
>TRBV7-6|.
CASRDGSKPLGETQYF
>TRBV12-5|TRBJ1-5
CASGLEGVYYQPQHF
>TRBV12-3/TRBV12-4|TRBJ1-4
CASSLRGQGYEKLFF
>TRBV5-1|TRBJ1-4
CASSLLGSNEKLFF
>TRBV7-2|TRBJ2-7
CASSLRGRGAPVAYEQYF
>TRBV24-1|TRBJ2-3
CATSDPDPSGTDTQYF
>TRBV10-1|TRBJ2-1
CASSESSSGSIGEQFF
>TRBV5-1|TRBJ2-4
CASSADRYNEQYF
>TRBV12-3/TRBV12-4|TRBJ2-3
CASSWAGADTQYF
>TRBV6-1|.
CASSKGLQSSYNEQFF
>TRBV12-3/TRBV12-4|TRBJ1-1
CASSRGQGGNTEAFF
>TRBV7-2|.
CASSLNWEETQYF
>TRBV6-1|TRBJ2-5
CASRTGTEETQYF
>TRBV6-1|TRBJ2-1
CASSPFGQLGYNEQFF
>TRBV12-3/TRBV12-4|TRBJ2-5
CASSPGQGEGTQYF
>TRBV11-3|.
CASSSRSGDSETQYF
>TRBV7-6|.
CASSLATASGSNEQFF
>TRBV28|TRBJ2-1
CASNRLASQETQFF
>TRBV7-2|.
CASSLERKVEQYF
>TRBV18|TRBJ1-2
CASSLPEARGYTF
>TRBV7-6|TRBJ1-2
CASSLEYGSGYTF
>TRBV7-2|TRBJ2-1
CASSLDSGPYNEQFF
>TRBV7-2|TRBJ2-3
CASSKQGSGLAVGDTQYF
>TRBV20-1|.
CSASGGEVNEQFF
>TRBV7-8|.
CASRRRTGGMYEQFF
>TRBV11-1|TRBJ2-5
CASIRTLQETQYF
>TRBV11-2|.
CASSSSRNEQFF
>TRBV7-2|TRBJ2-3
CASSPPGLGTDTQYF
>TRBV10-3|TRBJ2-6
CAITLGQGEANVLTF
>TRBV6-5|TRBJ1-6
CASSRTVYYEQYF
>TRBV19|.
CASGREGPNEQFF
>TRBV27|TRBJ2-5
CASSKLAGGHNEQYF
>TRBV7-8|TRBJ2-4
CASSLVPSGTARNIQYF
>TRBV7-2|TRBJ2-1
CASSLASERGGQFF
>TRBV7-2|TRBJ2-2
CASSPGLAEGSSTGELFF
>TRBV7-2|TRBJ2-7
CASSSTGGYEQYF
>TRBV7-3|TRBJ2-3
CASARQGGSTDTQYF
>TRBV7-8|TRBJ2-3
CASSSGKNTQYF
>TRBV4-1|TRBJ2-3
CASSQDRGFESGSGIDTQYF
>TRBV28|TRBJ1-1
CASSSIRGNTEAFF
>TRBV6-8|.
CASSYSIKNEQFF
>TRBV7-3|.
CASSLRTGMQFF
>TRBV7-3|TRBJ2-7
CASSLASGPEQYF
>TRBV19|TRBJ1-2
CASSRGTGDGYTF
>TRBV28|TRBJ2-7
CASSIFLAPLGREQYF